This T cell receptor beta chain came from a study of shared clonotypes between healthy human individuals. Per the germline V gene, CDR1 is SGHRS and CDR2 is YFSETQ. The V gene lost 5 bases and the J gene lost 5 bases, with 14 bases spanning the gap. The CDR3 is made up of 14 amino acids. Sequenced by immunoSEQ multiplex PCR; TCRdb stores in-frame clones only, minus some. The sample consists of 1,500,000 or so clones, around 98.5% of them appearing once. The sequenced material came from naive CD4+ T cells sorted from blood. Described subset: CD45RA+ positively selected. This clonotype originated in a man younger than 40 in good health. The chain employs TRBV5-1 and TRBJ2-1, with a tentative D call TRBD2 (6 bases). In DNA, the CDR3 is TGCGCCAGCAGTAGTCATGGGACTGACAATGAGCAGTTCTTC. Encoded protein: CASSSHGTDNEQFF.